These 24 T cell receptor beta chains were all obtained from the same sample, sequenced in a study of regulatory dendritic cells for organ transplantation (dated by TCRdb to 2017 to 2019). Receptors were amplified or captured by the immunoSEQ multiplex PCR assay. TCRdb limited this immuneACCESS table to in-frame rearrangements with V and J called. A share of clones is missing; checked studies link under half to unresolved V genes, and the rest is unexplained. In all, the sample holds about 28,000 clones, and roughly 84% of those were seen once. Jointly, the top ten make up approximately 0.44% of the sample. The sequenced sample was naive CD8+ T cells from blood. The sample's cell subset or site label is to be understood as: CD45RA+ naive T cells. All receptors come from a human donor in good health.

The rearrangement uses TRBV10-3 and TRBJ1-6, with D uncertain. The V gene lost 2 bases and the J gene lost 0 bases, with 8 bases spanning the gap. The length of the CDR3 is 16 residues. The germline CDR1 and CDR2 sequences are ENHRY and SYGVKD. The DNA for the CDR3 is TGTGCCATCAGTGAGACAGCAAGCTCCTATAATTCACCCCTCCACTTT. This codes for CAISETASSYNSPLHF.

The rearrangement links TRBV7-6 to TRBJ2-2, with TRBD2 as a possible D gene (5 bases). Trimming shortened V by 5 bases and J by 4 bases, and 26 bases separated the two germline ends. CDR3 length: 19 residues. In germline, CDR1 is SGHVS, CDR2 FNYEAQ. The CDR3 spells CASSPRGPGLVGLTGELFF. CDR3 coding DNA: TGTGCCAGCAGCCCCCGGGGTCCGGGTTTGGTAGGACTCACCGGGGAGCTGTTTTTT.

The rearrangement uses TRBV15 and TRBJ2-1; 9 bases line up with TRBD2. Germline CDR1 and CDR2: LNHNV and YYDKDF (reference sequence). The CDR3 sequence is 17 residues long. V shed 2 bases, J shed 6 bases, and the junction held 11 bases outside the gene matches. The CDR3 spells CATSRTIIAGAVNEQFF. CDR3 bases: TGTGCCACCAGCAGAACAATAATAGCGGGGGCGGTCAATGAGCAGTTCTTC.

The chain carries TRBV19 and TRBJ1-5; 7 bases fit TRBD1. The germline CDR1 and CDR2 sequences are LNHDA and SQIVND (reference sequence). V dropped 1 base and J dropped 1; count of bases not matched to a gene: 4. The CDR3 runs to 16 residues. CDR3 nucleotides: TGTGCCAGTAGTATAGGTGGCAGGGGGAGCAATCAGCCCCAGCATTTT. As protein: CASSIGGRGSNQPQHF.

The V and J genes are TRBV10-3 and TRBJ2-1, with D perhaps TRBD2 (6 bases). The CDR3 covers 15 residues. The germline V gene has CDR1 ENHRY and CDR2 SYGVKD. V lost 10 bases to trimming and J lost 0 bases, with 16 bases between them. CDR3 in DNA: TGTGCCACCCGGAGGGAGAGGAGCTCCTACAATGAGCAGTTCTTC. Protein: CATRRERSSYNEQFF.

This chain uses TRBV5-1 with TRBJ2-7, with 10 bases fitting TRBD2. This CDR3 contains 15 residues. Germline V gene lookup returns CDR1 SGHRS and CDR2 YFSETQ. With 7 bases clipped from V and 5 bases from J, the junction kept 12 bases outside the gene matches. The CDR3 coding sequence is TGCGCCAGCTCAATAATAGCGGGGGGTATCAACGAGCAGTACTTC. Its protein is CASSIIAGGINEQYF.

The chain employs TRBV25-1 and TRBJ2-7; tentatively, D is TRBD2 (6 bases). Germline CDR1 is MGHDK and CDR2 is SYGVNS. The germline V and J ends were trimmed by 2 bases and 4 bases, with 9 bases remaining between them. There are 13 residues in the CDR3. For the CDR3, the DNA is TGTGCCAGCAGTGAAGGAGGGTTGTACGAGCAGTACTTC. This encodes CASSEGGLYEQYF.

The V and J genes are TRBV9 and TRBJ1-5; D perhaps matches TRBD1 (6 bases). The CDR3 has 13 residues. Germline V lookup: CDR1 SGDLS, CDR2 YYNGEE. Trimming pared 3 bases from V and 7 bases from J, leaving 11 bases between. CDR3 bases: TGTGCCAGCAGCGGGGGGGGGCCGCAGCCCCAGCATTTT. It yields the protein CASSGGGPQPQHF.

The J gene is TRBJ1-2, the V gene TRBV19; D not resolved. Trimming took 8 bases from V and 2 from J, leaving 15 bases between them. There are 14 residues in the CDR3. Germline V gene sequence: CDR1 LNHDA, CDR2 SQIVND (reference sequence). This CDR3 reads CASGSLVENYGYTF. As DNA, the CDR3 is TGTGCCAGTGGTTCTCTGGTAGAGAACTATGGCTACACCTTC.

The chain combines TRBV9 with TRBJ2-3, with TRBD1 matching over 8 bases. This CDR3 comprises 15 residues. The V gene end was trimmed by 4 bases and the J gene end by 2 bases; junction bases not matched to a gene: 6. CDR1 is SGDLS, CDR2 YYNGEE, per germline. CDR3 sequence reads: CASSPRQGPTDTQYF. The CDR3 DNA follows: TGTGCCAGCAGCCCTCGACAGGGGCCCACAGATACGCAGTATTTT.

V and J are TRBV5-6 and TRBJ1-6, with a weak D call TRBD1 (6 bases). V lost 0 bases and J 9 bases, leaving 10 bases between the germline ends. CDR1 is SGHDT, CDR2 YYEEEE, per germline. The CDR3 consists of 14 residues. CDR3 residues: CASSLARGFSPLHF. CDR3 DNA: TGTGCCAGCAGCTTGGCCAGGGGATTTTCACCCCTCCACTTT.

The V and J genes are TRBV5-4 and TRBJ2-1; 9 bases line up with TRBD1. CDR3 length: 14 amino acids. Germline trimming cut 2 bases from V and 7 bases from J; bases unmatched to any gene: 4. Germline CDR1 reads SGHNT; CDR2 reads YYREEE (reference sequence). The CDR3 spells CASSLTGTGNEQFF. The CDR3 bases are TGTGCCAGCAGCTTAACCGGGACAGGGAATGAGCAGTTCTTC.

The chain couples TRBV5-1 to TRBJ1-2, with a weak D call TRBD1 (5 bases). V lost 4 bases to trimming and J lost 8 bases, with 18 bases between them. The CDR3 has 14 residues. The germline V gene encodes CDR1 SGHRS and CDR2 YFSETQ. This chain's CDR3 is CASSARRAGNGYTF. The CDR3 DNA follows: TGCGCCAGCAGCGCGCGAAGGGCAGGGAACGGCTACACCTTC.

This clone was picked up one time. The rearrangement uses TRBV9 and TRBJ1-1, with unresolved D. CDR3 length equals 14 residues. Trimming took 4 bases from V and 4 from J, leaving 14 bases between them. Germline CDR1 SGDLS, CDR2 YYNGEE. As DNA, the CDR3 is TGTGCCAGCAGCCAAACCTCGGGTAGCACTGAAGCTTTCTTT. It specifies CASSQTSGSTEAFF.

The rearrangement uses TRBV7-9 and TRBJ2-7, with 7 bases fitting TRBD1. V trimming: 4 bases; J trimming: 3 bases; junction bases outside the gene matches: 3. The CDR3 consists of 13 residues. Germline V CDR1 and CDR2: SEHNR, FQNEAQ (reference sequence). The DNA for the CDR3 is TGTGCCAGCAGCTCGGGACAGTACTACGAGCAGTACTTC. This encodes CASSSGQYYEQYF.

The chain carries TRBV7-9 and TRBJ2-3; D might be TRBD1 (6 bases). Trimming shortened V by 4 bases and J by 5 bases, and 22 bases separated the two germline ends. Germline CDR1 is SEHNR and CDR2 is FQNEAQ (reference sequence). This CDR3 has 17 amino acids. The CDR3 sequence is CASSYQPDRLYQDTQYF. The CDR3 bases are TGTGCCAGCAGCTATCAGCCCGACAGGTTGTACCAAGATACGCAGTATTTT.

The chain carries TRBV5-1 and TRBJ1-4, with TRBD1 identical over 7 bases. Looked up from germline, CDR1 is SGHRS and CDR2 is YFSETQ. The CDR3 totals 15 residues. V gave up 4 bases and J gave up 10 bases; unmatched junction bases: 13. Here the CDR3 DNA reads TGCGCCAGCAGCGCTAAGACAGGGTCTGGGCGAAAACTGTTTTTT. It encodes CASSAKTGSGRKLFF.

The CDR3 protein is CASSTGQGEDTQYF. The CDR3, as DNA: TGCGCCAGCAGCACCGGACAGGGAGAAGATACGCAGTATTTT. The rearrangement joins TRBV5-1 to TRBJ2-3; 8 positions match TRBD1. The length of the CDR3 is 14 residues. V shed 4 bases, J shed 5 bases, and the junction held 6 bases outside the gene matches. Germline V gene data show CDR1 as SGHRS and CDR2 as YFSETQ.

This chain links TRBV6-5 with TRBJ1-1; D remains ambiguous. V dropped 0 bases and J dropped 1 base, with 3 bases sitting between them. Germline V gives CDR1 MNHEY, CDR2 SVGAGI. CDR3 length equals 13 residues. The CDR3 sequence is CASSYSANTEAFF. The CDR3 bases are TGTGCCAGCAGTTACTCGGCGAACACTGAAGCTTTCTTT.

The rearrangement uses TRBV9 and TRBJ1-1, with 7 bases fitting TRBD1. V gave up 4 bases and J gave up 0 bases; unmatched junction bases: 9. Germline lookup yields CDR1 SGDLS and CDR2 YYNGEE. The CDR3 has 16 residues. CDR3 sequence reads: CASSPQKGGLNTEAFF. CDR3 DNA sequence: TGTGCCAGCAGCCCCCAGAAAGGGGGCTTGAACACTGAAGCTTTCTTT.

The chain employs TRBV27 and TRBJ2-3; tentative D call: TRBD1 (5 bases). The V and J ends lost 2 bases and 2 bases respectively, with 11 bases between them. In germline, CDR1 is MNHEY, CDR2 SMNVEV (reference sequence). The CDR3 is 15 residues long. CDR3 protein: CASSLRGGYTDTQYF. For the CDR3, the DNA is TGTGCCAGCAGTTTAAGGGGCGGATACACAGATACGCAGTATTTT.

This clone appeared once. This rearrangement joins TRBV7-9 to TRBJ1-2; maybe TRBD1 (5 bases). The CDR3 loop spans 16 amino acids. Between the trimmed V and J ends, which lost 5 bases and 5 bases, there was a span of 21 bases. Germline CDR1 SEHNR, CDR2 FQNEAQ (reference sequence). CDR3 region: CASSIPEGRGLYGYTF. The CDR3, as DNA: TGTGCCAGCAGCATCCCGGAGGGGCGCGGTCTTTATGGCTACACCTTC. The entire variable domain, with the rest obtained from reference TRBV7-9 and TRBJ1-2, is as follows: DTGVSQNPRHKITKRGQNVTFRCDPISEHNRLYWYRQTLGQGPEFLTYFQNEAQLEKSRLLSDRFSAERPKGSFSTLEIQRTEQGDSAMYLCASSIPEGRGLYGYTFGSGTRLTVV.

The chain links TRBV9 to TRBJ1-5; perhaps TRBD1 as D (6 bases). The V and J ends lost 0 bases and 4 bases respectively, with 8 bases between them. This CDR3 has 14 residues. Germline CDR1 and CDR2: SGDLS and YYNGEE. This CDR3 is CASSVADRNQPQHF. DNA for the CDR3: TGTGCCAGCAGCGTAGCGGACAGAAATCAGCCCCAGCATTTT.

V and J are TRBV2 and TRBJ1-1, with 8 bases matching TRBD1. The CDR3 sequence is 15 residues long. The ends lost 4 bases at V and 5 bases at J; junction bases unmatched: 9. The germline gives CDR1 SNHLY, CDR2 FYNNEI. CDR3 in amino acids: CASSGRTGSQTEAFF. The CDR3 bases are TGTGCCAGCAGTGGTAGGACAGGGAGCCAAACTGAAGCTTTCTTT.